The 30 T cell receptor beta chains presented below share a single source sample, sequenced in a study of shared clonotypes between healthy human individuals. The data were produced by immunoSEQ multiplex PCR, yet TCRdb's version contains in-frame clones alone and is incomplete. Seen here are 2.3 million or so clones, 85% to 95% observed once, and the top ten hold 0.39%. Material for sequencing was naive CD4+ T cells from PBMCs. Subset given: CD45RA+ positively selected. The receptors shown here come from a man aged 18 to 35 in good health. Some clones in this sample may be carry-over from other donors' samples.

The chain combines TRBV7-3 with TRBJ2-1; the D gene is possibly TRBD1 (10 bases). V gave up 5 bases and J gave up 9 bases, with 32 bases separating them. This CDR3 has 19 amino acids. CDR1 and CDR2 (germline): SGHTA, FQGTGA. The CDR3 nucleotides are TGTGCCAGCAGCGTAAGGGACAGGGGTGGCGGGAGGGCCGCATTTGAGCAGTTCTTC. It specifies CASSVRDRGGGRAAFEQFF.

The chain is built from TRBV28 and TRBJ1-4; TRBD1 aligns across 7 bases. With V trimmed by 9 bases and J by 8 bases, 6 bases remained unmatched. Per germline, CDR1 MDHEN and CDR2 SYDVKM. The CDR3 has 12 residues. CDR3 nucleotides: TGTGCCAGTACCGGGACAGTCGAAAAACTGTTTTTT. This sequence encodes CASTGTVEKLFF.

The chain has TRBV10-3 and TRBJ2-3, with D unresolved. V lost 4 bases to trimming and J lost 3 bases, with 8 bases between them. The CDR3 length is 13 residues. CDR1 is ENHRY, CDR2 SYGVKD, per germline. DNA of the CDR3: TGTGCCATCAGTGGTATGGGAACAGATACGCAGTATTTT. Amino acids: CAISGMGTDTQYF.

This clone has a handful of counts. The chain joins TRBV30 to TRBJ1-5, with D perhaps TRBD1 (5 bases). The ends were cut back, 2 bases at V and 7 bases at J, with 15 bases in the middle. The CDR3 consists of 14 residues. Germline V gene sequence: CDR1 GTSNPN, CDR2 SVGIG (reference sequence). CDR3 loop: CAWSHNFGGQPQHF. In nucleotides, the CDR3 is TGTGCCTGGAGTCACAATTTCGGGGGGCAGCCCCAGCATTTT.

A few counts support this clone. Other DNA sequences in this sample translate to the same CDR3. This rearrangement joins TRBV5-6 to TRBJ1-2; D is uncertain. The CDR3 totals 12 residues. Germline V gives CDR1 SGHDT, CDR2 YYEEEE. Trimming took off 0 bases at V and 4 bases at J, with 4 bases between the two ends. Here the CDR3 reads CASSLGGYGYTF. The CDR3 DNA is TGTGCCAGCAGCTTGGGGGGCTATGGCTACACCTTC.

The CDR3 protein is CASSVGGLAALYEQYF. As DNA, the CDR3 is TGTGCCAGCAGCGTAGGGGGTCTAGCGGCCCTCTACGAGCAGTACTTC. V gene TRBV9 combines with J gene TRBJ2-7; the match to TRBD2 covers 7 bases. After removal of 0 bases from V and 3 bases from J, the junction contained 9 bases not matched to a gene. This CDR3 spans 16 amino acids. Germline V lookup: CDR1 SGDLS, CDR2 YYNGEE.

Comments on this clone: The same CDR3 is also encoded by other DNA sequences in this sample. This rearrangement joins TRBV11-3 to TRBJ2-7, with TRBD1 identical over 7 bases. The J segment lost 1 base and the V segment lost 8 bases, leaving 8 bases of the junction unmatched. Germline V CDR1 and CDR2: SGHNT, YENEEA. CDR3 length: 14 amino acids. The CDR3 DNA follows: TGTGCCAGCTCCCGAGGGACAGATTCCTACGAGCAGTACTTC. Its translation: CASSRGTDSYEQYF. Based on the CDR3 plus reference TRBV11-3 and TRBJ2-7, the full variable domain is EAGVVQSPRYKIIEKKQPVAFWCNPISGHNTLYWYLQNLGQGPELLIRYENEEAVDDSQLPKDRFSAERLKGVDSTLKIQPAELGDSAVYLCASSRGTDSYEQYFGPGTRLTVT.

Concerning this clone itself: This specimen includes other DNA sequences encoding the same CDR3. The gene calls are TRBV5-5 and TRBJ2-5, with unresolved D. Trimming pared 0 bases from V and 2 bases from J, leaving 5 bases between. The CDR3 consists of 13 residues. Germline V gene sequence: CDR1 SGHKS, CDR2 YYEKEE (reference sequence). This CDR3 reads CASSLGPQETQYF. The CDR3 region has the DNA TGTGCCAGCAGCTTGGGGCCACAAGAGACCCAGTACTTC.

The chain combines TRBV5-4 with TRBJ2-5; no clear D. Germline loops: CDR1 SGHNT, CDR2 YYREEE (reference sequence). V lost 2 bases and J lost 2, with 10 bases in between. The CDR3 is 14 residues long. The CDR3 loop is CASSFWGSQETQYF. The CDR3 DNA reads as TGTGCCAGCAGCTTCTGGGGATCGCAAGAGACCCAGTACTTC.

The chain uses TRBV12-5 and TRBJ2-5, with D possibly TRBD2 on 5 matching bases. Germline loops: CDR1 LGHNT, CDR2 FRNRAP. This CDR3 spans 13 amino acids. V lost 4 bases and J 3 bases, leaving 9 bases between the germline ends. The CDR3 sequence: CASGSPGEETQYF. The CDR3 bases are TGTGCTAGTGGTTCCCCCGGGGAAGAGACCCAGTACTTC.

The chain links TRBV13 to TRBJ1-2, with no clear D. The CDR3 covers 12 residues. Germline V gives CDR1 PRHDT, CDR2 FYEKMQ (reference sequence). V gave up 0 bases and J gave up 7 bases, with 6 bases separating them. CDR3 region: CASSLGGVGYTF. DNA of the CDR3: TGTGCCAGCAGCTTAGGTGGGGTTGGCTACACCTTC.

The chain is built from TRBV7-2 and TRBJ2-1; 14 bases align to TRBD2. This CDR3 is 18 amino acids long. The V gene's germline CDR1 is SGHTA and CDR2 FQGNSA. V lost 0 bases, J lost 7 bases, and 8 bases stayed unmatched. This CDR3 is CASSLAPGTSGSLNEQFF. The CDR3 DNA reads TGTGCCAGCAGCTTAGCCCCTGGGACTAGCGGGAGTTTGAATGAGCAGTTCTTC.

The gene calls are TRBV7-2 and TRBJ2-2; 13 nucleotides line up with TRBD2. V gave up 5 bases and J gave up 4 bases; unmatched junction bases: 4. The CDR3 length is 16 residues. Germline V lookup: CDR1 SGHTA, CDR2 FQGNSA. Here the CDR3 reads CASSLTSGRTTGELFF. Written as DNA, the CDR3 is TGTGCCAGCAGCCTGACTAGCGGGAGGACCACCGGGGAGCTGTTTTTT.

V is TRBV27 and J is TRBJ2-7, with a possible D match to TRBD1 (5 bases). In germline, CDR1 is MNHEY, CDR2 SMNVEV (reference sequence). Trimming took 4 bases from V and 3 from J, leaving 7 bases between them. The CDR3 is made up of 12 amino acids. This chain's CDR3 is CASSSQGYEQYF. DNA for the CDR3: TGTGCCAGCAGTTCGCAGGGCTACGAGCAGTACTTC.

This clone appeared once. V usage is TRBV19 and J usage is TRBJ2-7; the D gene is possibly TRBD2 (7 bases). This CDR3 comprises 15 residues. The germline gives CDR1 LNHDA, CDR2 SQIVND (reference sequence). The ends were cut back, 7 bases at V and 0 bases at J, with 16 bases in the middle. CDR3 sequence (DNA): TGTGCCAGTATGGACCGCGGGGGCCGCTCCTACGAGCAGTACTTC. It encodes CASMDRGGRSYEQYF.

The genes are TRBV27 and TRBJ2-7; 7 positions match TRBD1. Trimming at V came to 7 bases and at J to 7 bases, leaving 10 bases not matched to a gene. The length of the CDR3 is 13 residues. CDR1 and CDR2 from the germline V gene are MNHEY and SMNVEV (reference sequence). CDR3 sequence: CASKRPGGREQYF. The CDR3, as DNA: TGTGCCAGCAAGAGGCCAGGGGGTCGAGAGCAGTACTTC.

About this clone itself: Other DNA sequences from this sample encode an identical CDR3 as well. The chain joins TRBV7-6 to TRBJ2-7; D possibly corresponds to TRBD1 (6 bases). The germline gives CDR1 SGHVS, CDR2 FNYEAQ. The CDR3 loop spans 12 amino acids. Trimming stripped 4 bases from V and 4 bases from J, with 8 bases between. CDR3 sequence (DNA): TGTGCCAGCAGCTCACAGGGATACGAGCAGTACTTC. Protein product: CASSSQGYEQYF.

The CDR3 loop reads CASSWLGQGLKGSNQPQHF. CDR3 coding DNA: TGTGCCAGCAGCTGGCTAGGACAGGGGCTTAAGGGTAGCAATCAGCCCCAGCATTTT. This sequence joins TRBV7-2 and TRBJ1-5, with TRBD1 matching over 9 bases. This CDR3 has 19 residues. The V gene's germline CDR1 is SGHTA and CDR2 FQGNSA. V gave up 4 bases and J gave up 0 bases; unmatched junction bases: 13.

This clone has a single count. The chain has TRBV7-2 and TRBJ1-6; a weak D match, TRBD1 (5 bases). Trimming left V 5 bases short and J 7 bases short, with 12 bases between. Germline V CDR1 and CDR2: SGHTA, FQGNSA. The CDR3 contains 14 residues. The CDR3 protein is CASSHGTLNSPLHF. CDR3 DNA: TGTGCCAGCAGCCACGGGACCCTGAATTCACCCCTCCACTTT.

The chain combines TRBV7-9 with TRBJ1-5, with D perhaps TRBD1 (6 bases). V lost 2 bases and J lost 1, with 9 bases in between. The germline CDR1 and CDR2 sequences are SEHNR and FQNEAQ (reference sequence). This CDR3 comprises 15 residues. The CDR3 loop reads CASSLTGASNQPQHF. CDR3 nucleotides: TGTGCCAGCAGCTTAACGGGGGCCAGCAATCAGCCCCAGCATTTT.

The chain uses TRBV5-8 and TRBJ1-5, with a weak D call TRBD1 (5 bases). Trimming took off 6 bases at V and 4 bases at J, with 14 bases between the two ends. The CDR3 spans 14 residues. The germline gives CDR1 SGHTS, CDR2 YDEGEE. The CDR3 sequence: CASTSDSFNQPQHF. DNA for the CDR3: TGTGCCAGCACCTCCGACAGCTTTAATCAGCCCCAGCATTTT.

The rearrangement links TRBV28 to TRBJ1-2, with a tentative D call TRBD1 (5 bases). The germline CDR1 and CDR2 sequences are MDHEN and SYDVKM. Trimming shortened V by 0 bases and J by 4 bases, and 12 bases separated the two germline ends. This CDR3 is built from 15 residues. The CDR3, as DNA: TGTGCCAGCAGTTTATGGGCCAGGGAAGGCTATGGCTACACCTTC. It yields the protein CASSLWAREGYGYTF.

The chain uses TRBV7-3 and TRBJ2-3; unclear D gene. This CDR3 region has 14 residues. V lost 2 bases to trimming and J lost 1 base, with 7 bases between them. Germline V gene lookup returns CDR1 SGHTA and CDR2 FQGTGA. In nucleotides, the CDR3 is TGTGCCAGCAGCTTATTTCCACGCACAGATACGCAGTATTTT. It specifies CASSLFPRTDTQYF.

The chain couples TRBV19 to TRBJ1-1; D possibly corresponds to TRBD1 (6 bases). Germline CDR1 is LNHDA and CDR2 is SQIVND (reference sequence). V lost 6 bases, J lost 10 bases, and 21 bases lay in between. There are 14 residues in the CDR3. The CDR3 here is CASRPGHQKSGAFF. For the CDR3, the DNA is TGTGCCAGTAGGCCGGGACACCAAAAGTCGGGAGCTTTCTTT.

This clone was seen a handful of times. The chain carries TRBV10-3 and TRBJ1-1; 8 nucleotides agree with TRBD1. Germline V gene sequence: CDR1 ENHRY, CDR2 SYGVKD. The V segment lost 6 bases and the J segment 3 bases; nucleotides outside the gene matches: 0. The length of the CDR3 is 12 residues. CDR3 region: CAIRDRDTEAFF. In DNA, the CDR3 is TGTGCCATCAGGGACAGGGACACTGAAGCTTTCTTT.

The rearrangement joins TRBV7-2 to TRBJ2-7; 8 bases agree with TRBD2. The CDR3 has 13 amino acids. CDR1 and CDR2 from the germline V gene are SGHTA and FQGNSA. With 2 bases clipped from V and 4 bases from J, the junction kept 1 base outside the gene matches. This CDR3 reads CASSLRLAYEQYF. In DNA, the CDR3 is TGTGCCAGCAGCTTACGACTAGCGTACGAGCAGTACTTC.

The CDR3 loop reads CASMSRTGAGNTIYF. In DNA, the CDR3 is TGTGCCAGCATGAGTAGGACAGGTGCTGGAAACACCATATATTTT. The chain combines TRBV6-1 with TRBJ1-3; 7 bases match TRBD1. Germline V gene lookup returns CDR1 MNHNS and CDR2 SASEGT. V was pared by 7 bases and J by 2 bases, with 8 bases of the junction left unmatched. The CDR3 has 15 amino acids.

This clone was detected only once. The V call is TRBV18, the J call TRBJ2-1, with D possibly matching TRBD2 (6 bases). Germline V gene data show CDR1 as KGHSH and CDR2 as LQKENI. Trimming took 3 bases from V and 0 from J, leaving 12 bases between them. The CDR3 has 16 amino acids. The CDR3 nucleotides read TGTGCCAGCTCACCGGAGGGTGTACCCTCCTACAATGAGCAGTTCTTC. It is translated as CASSPEGVPSYNEQFF.

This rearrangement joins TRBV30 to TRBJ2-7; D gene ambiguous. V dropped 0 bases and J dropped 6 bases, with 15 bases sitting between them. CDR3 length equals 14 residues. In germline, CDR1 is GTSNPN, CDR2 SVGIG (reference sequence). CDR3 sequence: CAWSVSRINPEQYF. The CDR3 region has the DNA TGTGCCTGGAGTGTCTCCAGAATTAACCCCGAGCAGTACTTC.

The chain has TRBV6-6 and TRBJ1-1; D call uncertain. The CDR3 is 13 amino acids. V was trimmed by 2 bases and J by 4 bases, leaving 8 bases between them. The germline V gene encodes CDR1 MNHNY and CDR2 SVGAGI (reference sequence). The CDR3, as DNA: TGTGCCAGCAGTTACCGGGTACGCACTGAAGCTTTCTTT. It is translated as CASSYRVRTEAFF.